A single sample is the source of the 19 T cell receptor beta chains below, sequenced in a study of blood T cells in healthy people across ages. It was with a sample-barcoded 5' primer and a J-beta primer mix that a second PCR of about 6 to 12 cycles was run. Using its own MiXCR run on the 5' RACE reads, TCRdb lists one record per CDR3 protein. The data contain about 670,000 distinct CDR3 sequences, around 52% of them seen just once; the ten biggest clones take up 13%. What was sequenced was blood. The receptor set was obtained from a woman over 75 in good health.

The chain uses TRBV25-1 and TRBJ1-2; D remains unclear. Trimming shortened V by 0 bases and J by 4 bases, and 9 bases separated the two germline ends. Germline-derived CDR1 and CDR2 are MGHDK and SYGVNS. The CDR3 has 14 amino acids. CDR3 DNA: TGTGCCAGCAGTGAATACGAAGGAATCTATGGCTACACCTTC. Translating gives CASSEYEGIYGYTF.

This clonotype was observed a handful of times. The genes are TRBV12-3 or TRBV12-4 and TRBJ2-7, with TRBD2 matching over 11 bases. The CDR3 spans 16 residues. V shed 5 bases, J shed 0 bases, and the junction held 6 bases outside the gene matches. Written as DNA, the CDR3 is TGTGCCAGCAGTGGGGGACTAGCGGTAAACTCCTACGAGCAGTACTTC. Protein: CASSGGLAVNSYEQYF.

There are many counts of this clonotype. The chain has TRBV5-1 and TRBJ2-1; 9 bases agree with TRBD2. This CDR3 spans 14 amino acids. The J segment lost 9 bases and the V segment lost 2 bases, leaving 6 bases of the junction unmatched. Germline loops: CDR1 SGHRS, CDR2 YFSETQ. DNA for the CDR3: TGCGCCAGCAGCTTCGGACTAGCGTACGGTGAGCAGTTCTTC. Translation: CASSFGLAYGEQFF.

The genes are TRBV28 and TRBJ1-2; tentative D call: TRBD1 (5 bases). This CDR3 comprises 13 residues. Germline loops: CDR1 MDHEN, CDR2 SYDVKM. Deletions cut 5 bases from V and 9 bases from J, with 16 bases between. CDR3 residues: CASSAGTSRSYTF. The CDR3 coding sequence is TGTGCCAGCAGTGCAGGGACCAGCCGAAGCTACACCTTC.

A few counts support this clonotype. The chain uses TRBV20-1 and TRBJ1-5; D is uncertain. Trimming pared 4 bases from V and 2 bases from J, leaving 9 bases between. Germline CDR1 DFQATT, CDR2 SNEGSKA (reference sequence). This CDR3 contains 13 residues. The CDR3 coding sequence is TGCAGTGCTAAGGTGAGGGGCAATCAGCCCCAGCATTTT. It yields the protein CSAKVRGNQPQHF.

The chain combines TRBV7-6 with TRBJ2-3, with 11 bases aligning to TRBD1. The CDR3 loop spans 15 amino acids. V was pared by 5 bases and J by 4 bases, with 5 bases of the junction left unmatched. Germline CDR1 reads SGHVS; CDR2 reads FNYEAQ. CDR3 DNA sequence: TGTGCCAGCAGCACGGGACAGGGGGAGGCAGATACGCAGTATTTT. Encoded protein: CASSTGQGEADTQYF.

V gene TRBV12-3 or TRBV12-4 combines with J gene TRBJ2-5, with 9 nucleotides matching TRBD2. This CDR3 region has 15 residues. Losses at the gene ends were 6 bases for V and 0 bases for J; bases not matched to a gene: 5. CDR3 amino acids: CASRTSGGYQETQYF. DNA for the CDR3: TGTGCCAGCAGGACGAGCGGGGGGTACCAAGAGACCCAGTACTTC.

This clonotype was counted a few times. A read error may explain this, as a much larger clone is one base away. The J gene is TRBJ2-5, the V gene TRBV12-3 or TRBV12-4; tentative D call: TRBD2 (8 bases). The CDR3 has 18 amino acids. The V end was cut by 1 base, the J end by 11 bases, with 29 bases between. The CDR3 bases are TGTGCCAGCAGTTTAGTCAGGGGGTACGGGACTAGAATTAATGAGCAGTACTTC. Translating it yields CASSLVRGYGTRINEQYF.

The chain has TRBV29-1 and TRBJ1-2; D not resolved. The CDR3 contains 13 residues. Germline CDR1 is SQVTM and CDR2 is ANQGSEA. For the CDR3, the DNA is TGCAGTGCCGGGATAGGGCTGGGGTATGGCTACACCTTC. Protein sequence: CSAGIGLGYGYTF.

This clonotype was found many times. This chain uses TRBV10-3 with TRBJ2-1, with 9 bases identical to TRBD2. Germline CDR1 ENHRY, CDR2 SYGVKD. The CDR3 sequence is 13 residues long. V shed 11 bases, J shed 6 bases, and the junction held 8 bases outside the gene matches. CDR3 protein: CAASSGAANEQFF. The CDR3, as DNA: TGTGCCGCGTCTAGCGGGGCGGCCAATGAGCAGTTCTTC.

The chain uses TRBV7-2 and TRBJ2-7; D remains unclear. The DNA end is more similar to TRBJ2-5, so the J call may be wrong. Looked up from germline, CDR1 is SGHTA and CDR2 is FQGNSA. The CDR3 sequence is 16 residues long. CDR3 sequence: CASSLSSWSPSETQYF. The CDR3 bases are TGTGCCAGCAGCTTATCATCGTGGTCCCCCTCAGAGACCCAGTACTTC.

This clonotype was detected many times. V usage is TRBV4-2 and J usage is TRBJ2-3; 9 nucleotides agree with TRBD2. The J segment lost 2 bases and the V segment lost 4 bases, leaving 7 bases of the junction unmatched. Germline V CDR1 and CDR2: LGHNA, YNFKEQ. The CDR3 extends over 16 amino acids. The CDR3: CASSRRLAEVTDTQYF. CDR3 DNA sequence: TGTGCCAGCAGCCGACGACTAGCGGAGGTCACAGATACGCAGTATTTT.

At least ten counts were recorded for this clonotype. The rearrangement uses TRBV7-3 and TRBJ2-5; D ambiguous. The V and J ends lost 3 bases and 0 bases respectively, with 5 bases between them. The CDR3 extends over 13 amino acids. Germline loops: CDR1 SGHTA, CDR2 FQGTGA. For the CDR3, the DNA is TGTGCCAGCAGCTTTAGCCACCAAGAGACCCAGTACTTC. Amino acid sequence: CASSFSHQETQYF.

This chain links TRBV7-2 with TRBJ2-7; D is uncertain. The J call may not be correct, given that the DNA end is closer to TRBJ2-5. Germline assignment: CDR1 SGHTA and CDR2 FQGNSA. CDR3 length: 14 amino acids. The CDR3 loop reads CASSLSRTQETQYF. CDR3 nucleotides: TGTGCCAGCAGCTTAAGTAGAACTCAAGAGACCCAGTACTTC.

The chain is built from TRBV2 and TRBJ1-2; 7 bases fit TRBD1. Germline-derived CDR1 and CDR2 are SNHLY and FYNNEI. Unmatched junction bases numbered 13, after V lost 2 bases and J lost 10 bases. The CDR3 loop spans 15 amino acids. The CDR3 here is CASSERGTVGGVYTF. CDR3 bases: TGTGCCAGCAGTGAACGTGGGACAGTTGGTGGTGTCTACACCTTC.

Only a few counts were recorded for this clonotype. The rearrangement links TRBV5-1 to TRBJ2-7; D not certain. There are 15 residues in the CDR3. The germline V and J ends were trimmed by 0 bases and 2 bases, with 12 bases remaining between them. Looked up from germline, CDR1 is SGHRS and CDR2 is YFSETQ. The DNA for the CDR3 is TGCGCCAGCAGCTTGGTTGGTACGGCGACCTACGAGCAGTACTTC. This sequence encodes CASSLVGTATYEQYF.

The V and J genes are TRBV5-1 and TRBJ2-6; D is tentatively TRBD1 or TRBD2 (6 bases each). With 4 bases removed from V and 0 bases from J, the gap between germline ends came to 17 bases. This CDR3 has 18 residues. Germline V lookup: CDR1 SGHRS, CDR2 YFSETQ. CDR3 region: CASSQARRGASGANVLTF. The CDR3 DNA follows: TGCGCCAGCAGCCAAGCCAGAAGGGGGGCCTCTGGGGCCAACGTCCTGACTTTC.

V usage is TRBV7-2 and J usage is TRBJ1-1, with TRBD1 identical over 10 bases. Losses at the gene ends were 1 base for V and 4 bases for J; bases not matched to a gene: 6. The germline CDR1 and CDR2 sequences are SGHTA and FQGNSA. The CDR3 is 16 residues long. CDR3 residues: CASSLGDRGGPTEAFF. The CDR3 DNA follows: TGTGCCAGCAGCTTAGGGGACAGGGGTGGGCCCACTGAAGCTTTCTTT.

This clonotype was found a few times. This sequence joins TRBV4-1 and TRBJ2-7; 11 bases fit TRBD2. V trimming: 2 bases; J trimming: 7 bases; junction bases outside the gene matches: 10. CDR1 MGHRA and CDR2 YSYEKL come from the germline V gene. The CDR3 sequence is 16 residues long. The CDR3 reads CASSQLGLAGYNEQYF. The CDR3 nucleotides are TGCGCCAGCAGCCAATTAGGACTAGCGGGTTACAATGAGCAGTACTTC.